This entry lists 4 T cell receptor beta chains sequenced from one sample in a study of spatial heterogeneity in lung cancer. Time point described: sample taken at primary tumor resection. Whole RNA, which was extracted from tumor, nontumor lung tissue or frozen PBMC, was sequenced without any cell sorting. TCRdb re-called the 5' RACE reads with MiXCR, one entry per CDR3 protein. The sample lists some 70,000 distinct CDR3 sequences, about 14% occurring once. Sequencing used PBMCs, obtained at surgery. Receptor source: a male donor with early-stage non-small cell lung cancer.

This clonotype was recorded at least ten times. The chain couples TRBV6-5 to TRBJ2-7; D remains unclear. CDR3 length: 13 residues. Germline V gene data show CDR1 as MNHEY and CDR2 as SVGAGI. Trimming removed 4 bases at V and 3 bases at J, with 10 bases between. DNA for the CDR3: TGTGCCAGCAGTTCGAATGGCGGCTACGAGCAGTACTTC. Translation gives CASSSNGGYEQYF.

In its sample, this clonotype was seen many times. The rearrangement links TRBV7-2 to TRBJ1-2; TRBD1 is a possible D gene (5 bases). Trimming removed 0 bases at V and 0 bases at J, with 11 bases between. In germline, CDR1 is SGHTA, CDR2 FQGNSA. The CDR3 consists of 16 residues. In DNA, the CDR3 is TGTGCCAGCAGCTTAGCCGCCCAGGGCGCTAACTATGGCTACACCTTC. The encoded protein is CASSLAAQGANYGYTF.

Only a few counts were recorded for this clonotype. The chain recombines TRBV12-3 or TRBV12-4 with TRBJ1-1; D remains ambiguous. The CDR3 length is 13 residues. V lost 7 bases and J lost 7, with 16 bases in between. The CDR3 protein is CASTRQERGEAFF. The DNA for the CDR3 is TGTGCCAGCACCCGGCAGGAGCGGGGTGAAGCTTTCTTT.

V is TRBV5-6 and J is TRBJ2-7; 9 bases are shared with TRBD1. The CDR3 is 15 amino acids. Germline lookup yields CDR1 SGHDT and CDR2 YYEEEE. The V gene end was trimmed by 2 bases and the J gene end by 5 bases; junction bases not matched to a gene: 8. The CDR3 loop is CASSFFGTGSDEQYF. CDR3 in DNA: TGTGCCAGCAGCTTCTTCGGGACAGGGTCGGACGAGCAGTACTTC.